This passage covers 27 T cell receptor beta chains from one sample sequenced in a study of blood T cell repertoires in COVID-19. Assay: immunoSEQ multiplex PCR; the TCRdb copy retains only in-frame clones and omits some. Among about 440,000 clones listed, nearly 90% were seen once. Specimen: PBMCs or T cells enriched from blood (not recorded which). All receptors come from a woman aged 18-30 years with acute COVID-19.

This clone was seen only a few times. The rearrangement links TRBV9 to TRBJ1-6; 7 bases match TRBD1. V lost 3 bases and J lost 2; bases outside the gene matches: 11. The germline V gene has CDR1 SGDLS and CDR2 YYNGEE. The CDR3 consists of 18 residues. The CDR3 DNA reads TGTGCCAGCAGCGGCGGGGCACACAGGGGACCCTATAATTCACCCCTCCACTTT. This gives the protein CASSGGAHRGPYNSPLHF.

The chain combines TRBV7-9 with TRBJ1-6, with 10 bases matching TRBD1. Germline V gene lookup returns CDR1 SEHNR and CDR2 FQNEAQ (reference sequence). J gave up 10 bases and V 6 bases, and 6 bases lay outside the gene matches. The CDR3 extends over 14 amino acids. The CDR3 sequence: CASRAGTGESPLHF. The CDR3 DNA reads TGTGCCAGCAGGGCCGGGACAGGGGAATCACCCCTCCACTTT.

The V gene is TRBV18, the J gene TRBJ2-5; 11 bases fit TRBD2. The germline V gene has CDR1 KGHSH and CDR2 LQKENI. This CDR3 region has 16 residues. V trimming: 2 bases; J trimming: 0 bases; junction bases outside the gene matches: 2. The CDR3 sequence is CASSPGTSGNQETQYF. CDR3 nucleotide sequence: TGTGCCAGCTCACCAGGGACTAGCGGCAACCAAGAGACCCAGTACTTC.

V and J are TRBV28 and TRBJ1-2; 8 bases match TRBD1. V trimming: 1 base; J trimming: 0 bases; junction bases outside the gene matches: 4. The CDR3 sequence is 16 residues long. The germline V gene encodes CDR1 MDHEN and CDR2 SYDVKM. The CDR3 is CASSLSMTGANYGYTF. CDR3 DNA sequence: TGTGCCAGCAGTTTATCAATGACAGGGGCTAACTATGGCTACACCTTC.

This clone was picked up one time. The CDR3 spells CASRLGLTSGRGIGTGELFF. In nucleotides, the CDR3 is TGTGCCAGCCGGTTAGGGTTGACTAGCGGGAGGGGTATTGGTACCGGGGAGCTGTTTTTT. The rearrangement uses TRBV19 and TRBJ2-2; 14 bases fit TRBD2. The CDR3 sequence is 20 residues long. The trim removed 9 bases at V and 5 bases at J, leaving 20 bases unmatched. CDR1 is LNHDA and CDR2 is SQIVND in the germline V gene (reference sequence). The full variable domain, with the rest looked up from reference TRBV19 and TRBJ2-2, is DGGITQSPKYLFRKEGQNVTLSCEQNLNHDAMYWYRQDPGQGLRLIYYSQIVNDFQKGDIAEGYSVSREKKESFPLTVTSAQKNPTAFYLCASRLGLTSGRGIGTGELFFGEGSRLTVL.

This clone was counted once. V gene TRBV24-1 combines with J gene TRBJ1-1; weak D call: TRBD1 (5 bases). Deletions cut 6 bases from V and 11 bases from J, with 15 bases between. This CDR3 is built from 12 residues. CDR1 and CDR2 (germline): KGHDR, SFDVKD. CDR3 loop: CATSTGRGAAFF. The CDR3 nucleotides are TGTGCCACCAGTACGGGCCGCGGGGCGGCTTTCTTT.

Regarding this clone: Other DNA sequences of this sample code for an identical CDR3. This chain links TRBV4-1 with TRBJ2-7, with 10 bases identical to TRBD1. Germline CDR1 and CDR2: MGHRA and YSYEKL. The V gene end was trimmed by 1 base and the J gene end by 4 bases; junction bases not matched to a gene: 1. The CDR3 covers 14 residues. The CDR3: CASSQGQGAYEQYF. The CDR3, as DNA: TGCGCCAGCAGCCAAGGACAGGGGGCTTACGAGCAGTACTTC.

The CDR3 bases are TGTGCCAGCAGTTTGGCCGGGACAGGGGTTTTCGGCAATCAGCCCCAGCATTTT. As protein: CASSLAGTGVFGNQPQHF. V is TRBV27 and J is TRBJ1-5; 10 nucleotides match TRBD1. Germline CDR1 reads MNHEY; CDR2 reads SMNVEV (reference sequence). V lost 3 bases, J lost 2 bases, and 10 bases stayed unmatched. CDR3 length equals 18 residues.

This chain links TRBV30 with TRBJ1-4, with D perhaps TRBD1 (6 bases). The V and J ends lost 5 bases and 2 bases respectively, with 12 bases between them. CDR3 length equals 14 residues. Germline CDR1 GTSNPN, CDR2 SVGIG (reference sequence). This chain's CDR3 is CAWYQGHTNEKLFF. CDR3 DNA: TGTGCCTGGTACCAGGGGCATACTAATGAAAAACTGTTTTTT.

The CDR3 protein is CASIPRGRGNTEAFF. DNA for the CDR3: TGTGCCAGCATCCCAAGGGGGCGCGGGAACACTGAAGCTTTCTTT. This rearrangement joins TRBV27 to TRBJ1-1, with 7 bases fitting TRBD1. Germline V gene sequence: CDR1 MNHEY, CDR2 SMNVEV (reference sequence). CDR3 length: 15 residues. J gave up 1 base and V 7 bases, and 9 bases lay outside the gene matches.

The chain is built from TRBV9 and TRBJ1-6; D is possibly TRBD1 (6 bases). The germline V gene has CDR1 SGDLS and CDR2 YYNGEE. The V end was cut by 0 bases, the J end by 4 bases, with 8 bases between. This CDR3 contains 15 residues. The CDR3 here is CASSVEQGYNSPLHF. The DNA of the CDR3 is TGTGCCAGCAGCGTAGAACAGGGTTATAATTCACCCCTCCACTTT.

The chain has TRBV30 and TRBJ2-1, with 10 bases matching TRBD2. Germline-derived CDR1 and CDR2 are GTSNPN and SVGIG (reference sequence). The CDR3 has 15 residues. J lost 6 bases, V lost 1 base, and 6 bases had no gene match. CDR3 nucleotides: TGTGCCTGGAGTGCCCTAGCGGGAGCCTTCAATGAGCAGTTCTTC. It specifies CAWSALAGAFNEQFF. The complete variable domain, with remaining parts taken from reference TRBV30 and TRBJ2-1, reads SQTIHQWPATLVQPVGSPLSLECTVEGTSNPNLYWYRQAAGRGLQLLFYSVGIGQISSEVPQNLSASRPQDRQFILSSKKLLLSDSGFYLCAWSALAGAFNEQFFGPGTRLTVL.

This chain uses TRBV2 with TRBJ1-5, with TRBD1 matching over 8 bases. The V segment lost 2 bases and the J segment 6 bases; nucleotides outside the gene matches: 15. The CDR3 length is 18 residues. Germline CDR1 reads SNHLY; CDR2 reads FYNNEI. For the CDR3, the DNA is TGTGCCAGCAGTGAATCTGCACCGGGACAGGAACCCGGTCAGCCCCAGCATTTT. It encodes CASSESAPGQEPGQPQHF.

The J gene is TRBJ1-2, the V gene TRBV4-1; D is undetermined. The V and J ends lost 1 base and 0 bases respectively, with 9 bases between them. CDR3 length: 15 residues. The germline V gene encodes CDR1 MGHRA and CDR2 YSYEKL. The CDR3 region is CASSQVGITNYGYTF. As DNA, the CDR3 is TGCGCCAGCAGCCAAGTCGGTATCACTAACTATGGCTACACCTTC.

This clone was counted a single time. The chain links TRBV10-3 to TRBJ2-5, with a possible D match to TRBD1 (6 bases). V lost 5 bases and J lost 5, with 15 bases in between. The length of the CDR3 is 14 residues. Per the germline V gene, CDR1 is ENHRY and CDR2 is SYGVKD. The CDR3 is CAISRAGEWETQYF. CDR3 sequence (DNA): TGTGCCATCAGTAGGGCAGGGGAATGGGAGACCCAGTACTTC.

V gene TRBV25-1 combines with J gene TRBJ1-5; 7 positions match TRBD1. V gave up 3 bases and J gave up 4 bases; unmatched junction bases: 3. The CDR3 runs 14 residues. Germline V CDR1 and CDR2: MGHDK, SYGVNS. This CDR3 is CASSEGQRNQPQHF. The CDR3 coding sequence is TGTGCCAGCAGTGAGGGACAGAGGAATCAGCCCCAGCATTTT.

This chain joins TRBV7-2 and TRBJ1-5, with D perhaps TRBD1 (6 bases). V lost 5 bases and J 6 bases, leaving 17 bases between the germline ends. The CDR3 runs to 15 residues. The germline V gene has CDR1 SGHTA and CDR2 FQGNSA. In DNA, the CDR3 is TGTGCCAGCAGCCCCTCGGGGGGCGCATCTCAGCCCCAGCATTTT. This codes for CASSPSGGASQPQHF.

This clone has a handful of counts. The chain employs TRBV3-1 (or the pseudogene TRBV3-2) and TRBJ2-7; D is possibly TRBD1 (5 bases). Germline V gene data show CDR1 as LGHDT and CDR2 as YNNKEL (reference sequence). V shed 1 base and J shed 3 bases, with 10 bases lying between them. This CDR3 region has 14 residues. The CDR3 region has the DNA TGTGCCAGCAGCCAAGGTTGGACAAACTACGAGCAGTACTTC. Encoded protein: CASSQGWTNYEQYF.

This clone was seen once. This sequence joins TRBV5-8 and TRBJ2-3; 8 bases match TRBD1. In germline, CDR1 is SGHTS, CDR2 YDEGEE. The CDR3 loop spans 16 amino acids. J lost 5 bases, V lost 1 base, and 9 bases had no gene match. CDR3 amino acids: CASSLRLRGPRDTQYF. The CDR3 nucleotides read TGTGCCAGCAGCTTGCGGCTCAGGGGGCCACGAGATACGCAGTATTTT. Variable domain in full (rest from reference TRBV5-8 and TRBJ2-3): EAGVTQSPTHLIKTRGQQATLRCSPISGHTSVYWYQQALGLGLQFLLWYDEGEERNRGNFPPRFSGRQFPNYSSELNVNALELEDSALYLCASSLRLRGPRDTQYFGPGTRLTVL.

The V call is TRBV19, the J call TRBJ1-4, with D maybe TRBD1 (5 bases). V shed 5 bases and J shed 7 bases, with 17 bases lying between them. The length of the CDR3 is 15 residues. Germline lookup yields CDR1 LNHDA and CDR2 SQIVND (reference sequence). CDR3 in amino acids: CASSARDPGGEKLFF. The DNA of the CDR3 is TGTGCCAGTAGTGCCCGGGACCCGGGGGGTGAAAAACTGTTTTTT. Full variable domain (outside the CDR3, taken from reference TRBV19 and TRBJ1-4): DGGITQSPKYLFRKEGQNVTLSCEQNLNHDAMYWYRQDPGQGLRLIYYSQIVNDFQKGDIAEGYSVSREKKESFPLTVTSAQKNPTAFYLCASSARDPGGEKLFFGSGTQLSVL.

The chain's CDR3 is CASSGKNRVKNNEQFF. In nucleotides, the CDR3 is TGTGCCAGCAGTGGAAAGAACAGGGTAAAAAACAATGAGCAGTTCTTC. The gene calls are TRBV27 and TRBJ2-1; a weak D match, TRBD1 (6 bases). Trimming cost V 5 bases and J 5 bases, with 19 bases left between them. The V gene's germline CDR1 is MNHEY and CDR2 SMNVEV (reference sequence). The CDR3 is 16 residues long.

The rearrangement links TRBV18 to TRBJ2-2; 13 bases line up with TRBD2. This CDR3 is built from 16 residues. Germline CDR1 KGHSH, CDR2 LQKENI. V shed 3 bases and J 4 bases; nucleotides not matched to a gene: 2. CDR3 amino acids: CASSPGLAGVTGELFF. Written as DNA, the CDR3 is TGTGCCAGCTCACCTGGACTAGCGGGGGTCACCGGGGAGCTGTTTTTT.

This chain links TRBV6-5 with TRBJ1-2, with D uncertain. The CDR3 consists of 12 residues. Trimming pared 7 bases from V and 4 bases from J, leaving 10 bases between. Germline-derived CDR1 and CDR2 are MNHEY and SVGAGI. The CDR3 loop is CASKALSYGYTF. The CDR3 nucleotides read TGTGCCAGCAAAGCCCTATCCTATGGCTACACCTTC.

J is TRBJ1-5 and V is TRBV18; 7 nucleotides line up with TRBD1. The CDR3 consists of 14 residues. In germline, CDR1 is KGHSH, CDR2 LQKENI. Unmatched junction bases numbered 5, after V lost 6 bases and J lost 3 bases. Written as DNA, the CDR3 is TGTGCCAGCTCGCCGACAGGGAACAATCAGCCCCAGCATTTT. It is translated as CASSPTGNNQPQHF.

This sequence joins TRBV5-6 and TRBJ2-1; 12 bases align to TRBD2. The CDR3 sequence is 16 residues long. V shed 2 bases, J shed 7 bases, and the junction held 7 bases outside the gene matches. Germline values: CDR1 SGHDT, CDR2 YYEEEE. The CDR3 protein is CASSFLGLAGRNEQFF. Written as DNA, the CDR3 is TGTGCCAGCAGCTTTTTAGGACTAGCGGGGCGAAATGAGCAGTTCTTC.

This clone came up once. The chain links TRBV6-1 to TRBJ1-4, with 10 bases lining up with TRBD1. The CDR3 consists of 15 residues. CDR1 is MNHNS and CDR2 is SASEGT in the germline V gene. Unmatched junction bases numbered 2, after V lost 2 bases and J lost 5 bases. The CDR3 DNA reads as TGTGCCAGCAGTGAATCGACAGGGGGCAATGAAAAACTGTTTTTT. Its translation: CASSESTGGNEKLFF.

The chain combines TRBV28 with TRBJ2-1, with D unclear. CDR1 is MDHEN and CDR2 is SYDVKM in the germline V gene. V was cut by 2 bases and J by 4 bases, with 6 bases left in between. CDR3 length: 13 amino acids. The CDR3 nucleotides are TGTGCCAGCAGTTTAAGCTGGTACAATGAGCAGTTCTTC. As protein: CASSLSWYNEQFF.